A single sample gave rise to the 25 T cell receptor beta chains below, sequenced in a study of blood T cells in healthy people across ages. Through a sample-barcoded 5' primer and a J-beta primer mix, a second PCR was run for about 6 to 11 cycles. TCRdb re-derived calls from the 5' RACE reads in MiXCR, one entry per CDR3 protein. Among around 780,000 distinct CDR3 sequences listed, approximately 24% were seen once. This sample also appeared in a second study, on T cells of mothers and their children.

Sequencing was performed on blood. These receptors were obtained from a boy younger than 18 in good health.

V gene TRBV10-3 combines with J gene TRBJ2-7, with TRBD1 matching 8 bases. This CDR3 has 14 residues. V lost 7 bases, J lost 0 bases, and 5 bases stayed unmatched. Germline V CDR1 and CDR2: ENHRY, SYGVKD. The CDR3 nucleotides read TGTGCCATCAAGGGACAGGAGTCCTCCTACGAGCAGTACTTC. This sequence encodes CAIKGQESSYEQYF.

The CDR3 DNA is TGTGCCAGCAGTCAGAATTCGGGGGGCAGCGAGCAGTTCTTC. Translating gives CASSQNSGGSEQFF. V usage is TRBV2 and J usage is TRBJ2-7; D possibly corresponds to TRBD2 (7 bases). The closer fit of TRBJ2-1 to the DNA end suggests the J call may be wrong. Germline V gives CDR1 SNHLY, CDR2 FYNNEI. This CDR3 has 14 amino acids.

In this sample, this clonotype turned up many times. The V call is TRBV7-9, the J call TRBJ1-2; D is perhaps TRBD1 (6 bases). Germline CDR1 is SEHNR and CDR2 is FQNEAQ (reference sequence). This CDR3 has 13 amino acids. The V end lost 1 base, the J end lost 3 bases, and 6 bases lay between the germline ends. The CDR3 DNA follows: TGTGCCAGCAGCTTAGGGACAGACTATGGCTACACCTTC. It specifies CASSLGTDYGYTF.

This clonotype has more than one count but fewer than ten. The genes are TRBV20-1 and TRBJ2-5; either TRBD1 or TRBD2 may fit D (6 bases each). V was cut by 6 bases and J by 3 bases, with 17 bases left in between. The germline V gene has CDR1 DFQATT and CDR2 SNEGSKA (reference sequence). CDR3 length equals 14 residues. For the CDR3, the DNA is TGCAGTGCGGTGCGCGGGACACTTAAAGAGACCCAGTACTTC. This gives the protein CSAVRGTLKETQYF.

This clonotype was recorded a few times. The V call is TRBV3-1, the J call TRBJ2-6; 7 bases agree with TRBD1. With V trimmed by 9 bases and J by 2 bases, 13 bases remained unmatched. Germline CDR1 and CDR2: LGHDT and YNNKEL (reference sequence). The CDR3 spans 17 residues. The CDR3, as DNA: TGTGCCAGTGGAGACAGGGCTCGATCCGCTGGGGCCAACGTCCTGACTTTC. Protein: CASGDRARSAGANVLTF. Full variable domain (outside the CDR3, taken from reference TRBV3-1 and TRBJ2-6): DTAVSQTPKYLVTQMGNDKSIKCEQNLGHDTMYWYKQDSKKFLKIMFSYNNKELIINETVPNRFSPKSPDKAHLNLHINSLELGDSAVYFCASGDRARSAGANVLTFGAGSRLTVL.

The chain carries TRBV6-1 and TRBJ1-5; D gene uncertain. CDR1 is MNHNS, CDR2 SASEGT, per germline. The V and J ends lost 4 bases and 7 bases respectively, with 14 bases between them. The CDR3 consists of 14 residues. The CDR3: CASSGAAGKQPQHF. The CDR3 DNA reads as TGTGCCAGCAGTGGGGCTGCTGGGAAACAGCCCCAGCATTTT.

In its sample, this clonotype was seen many times. The V and J genes are TRBV7-9 and TRBJ2-1, with D perhaps TRBD1 or TRBD2 (5 bases each). V was clipped by 5 bases and J by 6 bases, with 26 bases between them. Germline lookup yields CDR1 SEHNR and CDR2 FQNEAQ (reference sequence). The length of the CDR3 is 18 residues. The CDR3 spells CASSPPRRLDYGANEQFF. DNA for the CDR3: TGTGCCAGCAGCCCCCCAAGGAGGTTGGATTACGGGGCCAATGAGCAGTTCTTC.

The V gene is TRBV2, the J gene TRBJ2-7; 14 bases fit TRBD2. The junction had 3 bases not matched to a gene; V was cut back by 6 bases and J by 2 bases. CDR3 length equals 15 residues. The V gene's germline CDR1 is SNHLY and CDR2 FYNNEI. DNA for the CDR3: TGTGCCAGCAGGAAGACTAGCGGGGGGGCCTACGAGCAGTACTTC. The encoded protein is CASRKTSGGAYEQYF. Full variable domain (missing parts from reference TRBV2 and TRBJ2-7): EPEVTQTPSHQVTQMGQEVILRCVPISNHLYFYWYRQILGQKVEFLVSFYNNEISEKSEIFDDQFSVERPDGSNFTLKIRSTKLEDSAMYFCASRKTSGGAYEQYFGPGTRLTVT.

The sample holds a few counts of this clonotype. J is TRBJ2-5 and V is TRBV15; 7 nucleotides line up with TRBD1. The J call may be incorrect, as the DNA end agrees better with TRBJ2-1. Germline V gives CDR1 LNHNV, CDR2 YYDKDF (reference sequence). The CDR3 totals 14 residues. The CDR3 region has the DNA TGTGCCACCAGCGCCCGGACAGGTAGCGATGAGCAGTTCTTC. Its translation is CATSARTGSDEQFF.

Only a few counts were recorded for this clonotype. This chain uses TRBV10-3 with TRBJ2-1; weak D call: TRBD2 (6 bases). The CDR3 spans 14 residues. Trimming removed 5 bases at V and 6 bases at J, with 14 bases between. Germline CDR1 is ENHRY and CDR2 is SYGVKD. The CDR3 protein is CAISSASALNEQFF. DNA of the CDR3: TGTGCCATCAGTAGCGCTAGCGCCCTCAATGAGCAGTTCTTC.

This clonotype was observed a handful of times. The chain has TRBV6-6 and TRBJ2-3; D ambiguous. Germline V gene sequence: CDR1 MNHNY, CDR2 SVGAGI (reference sequence). This CDR3 is 15 amino acids long. V was pared by 2 bases and J by 4 bases, with 13 bases between. The CDR3 sequence is CASSYGRTLPDTQYF. In DNA form, the CDR3 reads TGTGCCAGCAGTTACGGTAGGACCCTTCCAGATACGCAGTATTTT.

The V call is TRBV7-9, the J call TRBJ2-4; D remains unclear. CDR3 length equals 15 residues. Germline CDR1 is SEHNR and CDR2 is FQNEAQ (reference sequence). V was shortened by 2 bases and J by 0 bases, with 8 bases between the two germline ends. The CDR3 DNA sequence: TGTGCCAGCAGCTTACCCCCCGTAGCCAAAAACATTCAGTACTTC. Encoded protein: CASSLPPVAKNIQYF.

The chain recombines TRBV4-1 with TRBJ2-5; TRBD2 matches at 8 bases. After removal of 2 bases from V and 2 bases from J, the junction contained 7 bases not matched to a gene. The germline gives CDR1 MGHRA, CDR2 YSYEKL. The CDR3 is 16 residues long. CDR3: CASSQNSGEIQETQYF. The CDR3 coding sequence is TGCGCCAGCAGCCAAAATAGCGGGGAAATTCAAGAGACCCAGTACTTC.

This clonotype was counted between two and nine times. The rearrangement links TRBV9 to TRBJ1-6; D might be TRBD1 (5 bases). The CDR3 loop spans 18 amino acids. CDR1 SGDLS and CDR2 YYNGEE come from the germline V gene. Between the trimmed V and J ends, which lost 0 bases and 0 bases, there was a span of 13 bases. The chain's CDR3 is CASSVGQGQSSYNSPLHF. The DNA of the CDR3 is TGTGCCAGCAGCGTAGGGCAGGGCCAGAGCTCCTATAATTCACCCCTCCACTTT.

This clonotype was picked up a small number of times. The J gene is TRBJ1-2, the V gene TRBV5-1, with TRBD1 as a possible D gene (5 bases). V was cut by 0 bases and J by 4 bases, with 13 bases left in between. The CDR3 runs to 15 residues. The germline V gene has CDR1 SGHRS and CDR2 YFSETQ. The CDR3 loop reads CASSLEWGPFYGYTF. DNA for the CDR3: TGCGCCAGCAGCTTGGAATGGGGCCCTTTCTATGGCTACACCTTC.

The V gene is TRBV6-6, the J gene TRBJ1-1; D is unclear. Trimming took 5 bases from V and 4 from J, leaving 11 bases between them. The CDR3 contains 13 residues. In germline, CDR1 is MNHNY, CDR2 SVGAGI (reference sequence). The CDR3 spells CASSTQESTEAFF. The CDR3 DNA reads as TGTGCCAGCAGTACCCAGGAAAGCACTGAAGCTTTCTTT.

The chain combines TRBV5-1 with TRBJ1-2; the match to TRBD1 covers 8 bases. J was trimmed by 7 bases and V by 4 bases; bases with no gene match: 15. The CDR3 is 16 amino acids. CDR1 and CDR2 from the germline V gene are SGHRS and YFSETQ. The CDR3 DNA reads as TGCGCCAGCAGCGGTGGAGGACAGGGCCCTTATAGTGGCTACACCTTC. Translation: CASSGGGQGPYSGYTF. Looking up the rest from reference TRBV5-1 and TRBJ1-2 gives the full variable domain: KAGVTQTPRYLIKTRGQQVTLSCSPISGHRSVSWYQQTPGQGLQFLFEYFSETQRNKGNFPGRFSGRQFSNSRSEMNVSTLELGDSALYLCASSGGGQGPYSGYTFGSGTRLTVV.

This clonotype was seen only a few times. The gene calls are TRBV30 and TRBJ2-1, with D perhaps matching TRBD1 or TRBD2 (5 bases each). The V gene's germline CDR1 is GTSNPN and CDR2 SVGIG (reference sequence). The V end lost 2 bases, the J end lost 4 bases, and 12 bases lay between the germline ends. The CDR3 runs 14 residues. CDR3: CAWSPGRRYNEQFF. CDR3 DNA sequence: TGTGCCTGGAGTCCGGGACGGCGATACAATGAGCAGTTCTTC.

Written as DNA, the CDR3 is TGCAGCGTCTTAGCGGGTACCTCCTACAATGAGCAGTTCTTC. Translating it yields CSVLAGTSYNEQFF. The chain combines TRBV29-1 with TRBJ2-1; 7 bases fit TRBD2. J lost 0 bases, V lost 6 bases, and 5 bases had no gene match. Germline CDR1 and CDR2: SQVTM and ANQGSEA. The CDR3 totals 14 residues.

The chain is built from TRBV6-5 and TRBJ1-3; 7 bases fit TRBD1. CDR1 MNHEY and CDR2 SVGAGI come from the germline V gene. The V gene end was trimmed by 6 bases and the J gene end by 2 bases; junction bases not matched to a gene: 7. The CDR3 runs to 15 residues. The CDR3 loop is CASSSATGTGNTIYF. The CDR3 region has the DNA TGTGCCAGCAGCTCAGCGACAGGGACTGGAAACACCATATATTTT.

This clonotype appeared a few times. V and J are TRBV20-1 and TRBJ2-7, with D unresolved. Germline CDR1 reads DFQATT; CDR2 reads SNEGSKA (reference sequence). This CDR3 contains 11 residues. V lost 2 bases, J lost 2 bases, and 4 bases lay in between. The CDR3 DNA is TGCAGTGCTAGATCAGCCTACGAGCAGTACTTC. It yields the protein CSARSAYEQYF.

This clonotype was seen a few times. The chain is built from TRBV6-1 and TRBJ1-2; a weak D match, TRBD1 (6 bases). The CDR3 covers 10 residues. Germline CDR1 and CDR2: MNHNS and SASEGT. V was pared by 10 bases and J by 5 bases, with 8 bases between. The CDR3 is CATGEYGYTF. For the CDR3, the DNA is TGTGCCACAGGGGAATATGGCTACACCTTC.

The rearrangement uses TRBV2 and TRBJ2-5, with 10 bases fitting TRBD2. This CDR3 region has 16 residues. Germline assignment: CDR1 SNHLY and CDR2 FYNNEI. J was trimmed by 3 bases and V by 6 bases; bases with no gene match: 10. The CDR3 reads CASSGVERGGEETQYF. In nucleotides, the CDR3 is TGTGCCAGCAGCGGCGTGGAGCGGGGGGGTGAAGAGACCCAGTACTTC.

This clonotype occurred a few times. This chain links TRBV3-1 with TRBJ1-2; unclear D gene. V dropped 0 bases and J dropped 8 bases, with 7 bases sitting between them. This CDR3 has 12 residues. The germline V gene encodes CDR1 LGHDT and CDR2 YNNKEL (reference sequence). The CDR3 spells CASSQDAGGYTF. CDR3 DNA sequence: TGTGCCAGCAGCCAAGATGCGGGCGGCTACACCTTC.

V is TRBV14 and J is TRBJ1-2, with D possibly TRBD1 on 5 matching bases. The CDR3 is 15 residues long. Germline assignment: CDR1 SGHDN and CDR2 FVKESK. The ends were cut back, 0 bases at V and 0 bases at J, with 8 bases in the middle. The CDR3 DNA sequence: TGTGCCAGCAGCCAAGATCAAGGGGCTAACTATGGCTACACCTTC. This encodes CASSQDQGANYGYTF.